This is a list of T cell receptor beta chains from one sample in a study of CD8+CD57+ T cells in acquired aplastic anemia. TCRdb analysed the reads with MiXCR anew, one entry per CDR3 protein. Of under 200,000 distinct CDR3 sequences in the sample, roughly 45% are singletons; the top ten hold 3.2%. The sequenced sample was sorted CD4+, CD8+, or CD8+CD57+ T cells (not recorded which) from PBMCs. The receptors come from a human donor with aplastic anemia. The CDR3 runs from the conserved cysteine through the conserved F or W. The order of the fields is J gene, V gene, CDR3 protein.

J gene: TRBJ1-5; V gene: TRBV6-1; CDR3 protein: CASRSSDSSNQPQHF
J gene: TRBJ2-1; V gene: TRBV7-2; CDR3 protein: CASSLGRGSYNEQFF
J gene: TRBJ2-7; V gene: TRBV15; CDR3 protein: CATSRDYSREQYF
J gene: TRBJ1-3; V gene: TRBV7-3; CDR3 protein: CASSLGPGTGNTIYF
J gene: TRBJ2-2; V gene: TRBV19; CDR3 protein: CASSSNRVEHRELFF
J gene: TRBJ2-7; V gene: TRBV27; CDR3 protein: CASSASRVYEQYF
J gene: TRBJ2-7; V gene: TRBV5-5; CDR3 protein: CASSSRGGQGAGEQYF
J gene: TRBJ2-3; V gene: TRBV5-6; CDR3 protein: CASRGLAANMDTQYF
J gene: TRBJ1-2; V gene: TRBV24-1; CDR3 protein: CATSGPDRANYGYTF
J gene: TRBJ2-1; V gene: TRBV11-2; CDR3 protein: CASSLDQVLAGDNEQFF
J gene: TRBJ2-3; V gene: TRBV7-2; CDR3 protein: CASSLSADTQYF
J gene: TRBJ2-1; V gene: TRBV6-5; CDR3 protein: CASSYPGGPYNEQFF
J gene: TRBJ1-1; V gene: TRBV7-2; CDR3 protein: CASSSGQPNTEAFF
J gene: TRBJ1-2; V gene: TRBV29-1; CDR3 protein: CSVLEGQAGYTF
J gene: TRBJ1-3; V gene: TRBV24-1; CDR3 protein: CATSAHSGNTIYF
J gene: TRBJ1-4; V gene: TRBV25-1; CDR3 protein: CASSESSGTGHEKLFF
J gene: TRBJ1-2; V gene: TRBV3-1; CDR3 protein: CASSPSGTGGNGYTF
J gene: TRBJ2-3; V gene: TRBV2; CDR3 protein: CASSVTGYESDTQYF
J gene: TRBJ2-2; V gene: TRBV6-1; CDR3 protein: CASSESGGRTGELFF
J gene: TRBJ2-5; V gene: TRBV5-8; CDR3 protein: CAGSSLLAGNETQYF
J gene: TRBJ1-5; V gene: TRBV24-1; CDR3 protein: CAASQTGVANQPQHF
J gene: TRBJ2-1; V gene: TRBV19; CDR3 protein: CASSKIYNEQFF
J gene: TRBJ1-1; V gene: TRBV2; CDR3 protein: CASSPPGQGYTEAFF
J gene: TRBJ1-1; V gene: TRBV6-5; CDR3 protein: CASNQAGNTEAFF
J gene: TRBJ2-1; V gene: TRBV10-3; CDR3 protein: CAISELAQPYNEQFF
J gene: TRBJ2-7; V gene: TRBV19; CDR3 protein: CASSIGREYEQYF
J gene: TRBJ2-7; V gene: TRBV25-1; CDR3 protein: CASSLQTVYEQYF
J gene: TRBJ2-7; V gene: TRBV7-7; CDR3 protein: CASSPGQGSSYEQYF
J gene: TRBJ2-5; V gene: TRBV29-1; CDR3 protein: CRRWETQYF
J gene: TRBJ2-2; V gene: TRBV19; CDR3 protein: CASSIALSDRANTGELFF
J gene: TRBJ2-1; V gene: TRBV30; CDR3 protein: CAWGWTSGTKFF
J gene: TRBJ2-7; V gene: TRBV20-1; CDR3 protein: CSAPQRVGGEQYF
J gene: TRBJ1-3; V gene: TRBV25-1; CDR3 protein: CASSDVGGSSGNTIYF
J gene: TRBJ2-7; V gene: TRBV2; CDR3 protein: CASSGGTQYEQYF
J gene: TRBJ1-2; V gene: TRBV10-2; CDR3 protein: CASSAGTGDGYTF
J gene: TRBJ2-5; V gene: TRBV24-1; CDR3 protein: CATSAKPRTGNGETQYF
J gene: TRBJ1-2; V gene: TRBV19; CDR3 protein: CASSIDVTLREGARGYTF
J gene: TRBJ2-1; V gene: TRBV4-3; CDR3 protein: CASSQDSGHYSYNEQFF
J gene: TRBJ1-1; V gene: TRBV29-1; CDR3 protein: CSVEVVGQGLGSAAFF
J gene: TRBJ2-1; V gene: TRBV7-8; CDR3 protein: CASSLDGVVNNEQSF
J gene: TRBJ1-1; V gene: TRBV19; CDR3 protein: CASSIVGGSTEAFF
J gene: TRBJ2-7; V gene: TRBV12-3/TRBV12-4; CDR3 protein: CASSFPRGIYEQYF
J gene: TRBJ1-1; V gene: TRBV7-6; CDR3 protein: CASSLAGAGAEAFF